This T cell receptor (beta chain) is drawn from a study of beta chain features in type 1 diabetes. Study details: In age, gender and cell yields, patients were similar to healthy donors.

CD4+ naive, central memory, regulatory and stem cell-like memory cells were sorted via CD45RO/CCR7/CD25/CD127/CD95/CD27. This clone was counted a few times. Its antigen is not identified. Expressed TCRB transcripts were sequenced because the isolated RNA had all been reverse transcribed beforehand. Profiling relied on immunoSEQ multiplex PCR, and the TCRdb table lists in-frame clones only, not all of them. The table records 130,000 to 150,000 clones, 6.9% of them present only once. Broader study findings: High-TCR-expressing cells could be over-represented by cDNA sequencing.

This TCR derives from a woman aged 30 to 39 in good health. Sequencing input: central memory CD4+ T cells from blood.

CDR3 loop: CASSPPQGGYEQYF. CDR3 sequence (DNA): TGTGCCAGCAGTCCGCCTCAAGGGGGTTACGAGCAGTACTTC. The V call is TRBV28, the J call TRBJ2-7, with D possibly TRBD1 on 6 matching bases. In germline, CDR1 is MDHEN, CDR2 SYDVKM. V lost 5 bases, J lost 4 bases, and 15 bases lay in between. The CDR3 runs to 14 residues.